The clone carrying this T cell receptor beta chain was seen many times. Its antigen remains unidentified. This specimen comes from a study of regulatory T cells in long-lasting Graves disease. To make TCR beta libraries, researchers used iRepertoire HTBI primers and Arm-PCR of CDR3 regions. TCRdb re-analysed the multiplex PCR reads in MiXCR, keeping a single row per CDR3 protein. The sample has 400,000 to 450,000 distinct CDR3 sequences; about a sixth are singletons. Time point in this sample: newly diagnosed GD, antithyroid drugs for less than 3 months. The authors made the TCR library using RNA they extracted from PBMCs. The source of the patients was an endocrinology department in Xi'an, China. Notes on the study in general: Persistent patients shared more public clonotypes (about 2,700) than newly diagnosed patients (roughly 960).

V shed 0 bases and J shed 8 bases, with 14 bases lying between them. CDR3 length equals 15 residues. Germline V gene sequence: CDR1 MNHEY, CDR2 SVGEGT. These data were likewise used in another study, on T cells in Graves' hyperthyroidism and ophthalmopathy. That paper notes: TCR CDR3 underwent first-round RT-PCR with the HTBI primer set.

This sample comprised peripheral blood mononuclear cells (PBMCs), obtained at new diagnosis, from a patient treated with antithyroid drugs. This TCR was recovered from a woman aged 25 to 39 with Graves disease. The genes are TRBV6-2 or TRBV6-3 and TRBJ2-1; unclear D gene. Here the CDR3 DNA reads TGTGCCAGCAGTTACTCCCCCAACTTATCGGATGAGCAGTTCTTC. It translates to CASSYSPNLSDEQFF.